This TCR beta chain originates from a study of shared clonotypes between healthy human individuals. As for the study in general: In total, the donors were a couple of women and a few men aged 18 to 49. CD4 naive cells filled three plates per donor, CD4 memory three, CD8 naive two and CD8 memory one.

This clone was detected once. Its specificity is not known. Other DNA sequences in the sample encode the same CDR3. Germline V gene data show CDR1 as SQVTM and CDR2 as ANQGSEA. The CDR3 runs to 15 residues. The study's findings and limits: About 5% was the fraction of naive CD4 clonotypes found shared across a few donors.

An assay was performed, and its level was deep. Assay: immunoSEQ multiplex PCR; the TCRdb copy retains only in-frame clones and omits some. Among 2 million to 3 million clones listed, approximately 90% were seen once. Material for sequencing was naive CD4+ T cells sorted from blood. The subset: CD45RA+ positively selected. This chain connects TRBV29-1 to TRBJ2-7, with TRBD1 identical over 7 bases. This TCR derives from a man aged 18 to 29 in good health. The CDR3 loop reads CRATYLQGSGYEQYF. CDR3 DNA: TGCAGAGCGACCTACTTACAGGGGTCGGGCTACGAGCAGTACTTC.